This TCR beta chain was identified in a study of blood T cell repertoires in COVID-19. Study details: Samples representing acute and convalescent COVID-19 were sourced from the United States, Italy and Spain. The analysed material was cDNA or gDNA that came from T cells, B-cell-depleted T cells, or PBMCs.

Authors' analysis steps: Estimated nucleated cell counts came from reference gene primer amplification. Using immunoSEQ multiplex PCR, the repertoire was profiled, and TCRdb retains in-frame clones only, with some absent. V, J and clone size derive from that table, while D and trimming were established from the DNA sequence. The sample contains about 150,000 clones, 78% of which appear only once. J was trimmed by 0 bases and V by 6 bases; bases with no gene match: 8. Germline values: CDR1 WNHNN, CDR2 SYGVQD (reference sequence). The CDR3 is 18 amino acids. V gene TRBV10-1 combines with J gene TRBJ2-6, with 10 nucleotides matching TRBD1. This TCR was recovered from a woman of 80 years or more with acute or convalescent COVID-19. Sample: peripheral blood. CDR3 sequence (DNA): TGCGCCAGCAGCAAGACAGGGGGCTCCCCCTCTGGGGCCAACGTCCTGACTTTC. This translates into CASSKTGGSPSGANVLTF.